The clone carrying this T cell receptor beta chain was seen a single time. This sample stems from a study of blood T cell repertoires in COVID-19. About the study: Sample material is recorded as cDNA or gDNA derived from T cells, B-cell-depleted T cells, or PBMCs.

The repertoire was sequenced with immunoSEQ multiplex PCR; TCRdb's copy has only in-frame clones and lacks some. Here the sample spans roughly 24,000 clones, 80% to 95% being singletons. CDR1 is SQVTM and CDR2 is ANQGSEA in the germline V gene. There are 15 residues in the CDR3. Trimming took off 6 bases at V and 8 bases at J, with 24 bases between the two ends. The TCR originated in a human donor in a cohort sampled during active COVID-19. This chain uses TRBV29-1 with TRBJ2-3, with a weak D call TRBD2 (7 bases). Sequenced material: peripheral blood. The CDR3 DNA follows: TGCAGCGTAGGGGGGGGAGTCCTTAATATAGGTACGCAGTATTTT. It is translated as CSVGGGVLNIGTQYF.